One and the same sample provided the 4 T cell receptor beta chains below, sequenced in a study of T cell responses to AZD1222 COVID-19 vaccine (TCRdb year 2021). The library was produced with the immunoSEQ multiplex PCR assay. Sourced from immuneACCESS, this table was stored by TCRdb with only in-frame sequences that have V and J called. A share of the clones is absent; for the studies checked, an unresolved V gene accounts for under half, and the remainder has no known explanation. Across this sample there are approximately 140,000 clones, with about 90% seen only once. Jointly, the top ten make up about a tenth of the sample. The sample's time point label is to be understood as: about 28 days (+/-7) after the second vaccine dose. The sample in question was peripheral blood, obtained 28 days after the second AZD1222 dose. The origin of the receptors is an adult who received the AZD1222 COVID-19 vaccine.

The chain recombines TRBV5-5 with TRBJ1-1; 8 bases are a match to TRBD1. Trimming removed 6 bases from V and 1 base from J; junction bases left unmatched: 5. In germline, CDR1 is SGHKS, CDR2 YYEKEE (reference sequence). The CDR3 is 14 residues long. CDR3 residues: CASTFGQGNTEAFF. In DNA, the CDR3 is TGTGCCAGCACCTTCGGACAGGGGAACACTGAAGCTTTCTTT.

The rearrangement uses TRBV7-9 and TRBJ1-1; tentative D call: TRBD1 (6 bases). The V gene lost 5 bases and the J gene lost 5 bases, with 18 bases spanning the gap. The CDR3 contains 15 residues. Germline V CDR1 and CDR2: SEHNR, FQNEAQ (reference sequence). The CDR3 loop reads CASSGRGTPVTEAFF. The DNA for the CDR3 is TGTGCCAGCAGCGGGCGTGGGACACCGGTAACTGAAGCTTTCTTT.

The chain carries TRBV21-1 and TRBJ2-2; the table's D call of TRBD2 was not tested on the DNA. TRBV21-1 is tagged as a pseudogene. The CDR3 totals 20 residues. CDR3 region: CASSKAAGTSGRGHTGELFF. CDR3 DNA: TGTGCCAGCAGCAAAGCAGCCGGGACTAGCGGGAGGGGGCACACCGGGGAGCTGTTTTTT.

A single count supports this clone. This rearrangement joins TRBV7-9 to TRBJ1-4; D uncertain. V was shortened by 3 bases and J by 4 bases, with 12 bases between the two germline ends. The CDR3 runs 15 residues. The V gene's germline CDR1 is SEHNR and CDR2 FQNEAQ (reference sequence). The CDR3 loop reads CASSFIGQDNEKLFF. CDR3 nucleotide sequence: TGTGCCAGCAGCTTCATCGGGCAGGATAATGAAAAACTGTTTTTT.